These 14 T cell receptor beta chains were sequenced from one sample in a study of graft-versus-host responses after intestinal transplantation. Method: immunoSEQ multiplex PCR; TCRdb's copy keeps in-frame clones and lacks some. The table includes about 17,000 clones, 82% detected once. Graft-derived tissue was subjected to processing to liberate intraepithelial and lamina propria lymphocytes. The sequences come from ileum tissue, collected 17 days after transplant. These receptors all stem from a human patient who received an intestinal transplant, so some T cells may come from the graft donor.

This chain joins TRBV18 and TRBJ2-6; the D is unclear. CDR1 KGHSH and CDR2 LQKENI come from the germline V gene. V was clipped by 2 bases and J by 0 bases, with 5 bases between them. The CDR3 is 15 residues long. CDR3 sequence (DNA): TGTGCCAGCTCACCATTCCCCTCTGGGGCCAACGTCCTGACTTTC. Encoded protein: CASSPFPSGANVLTF.

This clone was observed a single time. This chain links TRBV27 with TRBJ2-1; 10 bases are a match to TRBD2. There are 16 residues in the CDR3. V dropped 5 bases and J dropped 5; count of bases not matched to a gene: 9. CDR1 is MNHEY and CDR2 is SMNVEV in the germline V gene (reference sequence). CDR3 coding DNA: TGTGCCAGCAGTCCCCCTGGACTAGCGGTAAACAATGAGCAGTTCTTC. This translates into CASSPPGLAVNNEQFF.

The rearrangement joins TRBV11-2 to TRBJ1-4, with D uncertain. V was trimmed by 1 base and J by 8 bases, leaving 2 bases between them. Per the germline V gene, CDR1 is SGHAT and CDR2 is FQNNGV. This CDR3 has 11 residues. The CDR3 reads CASSLGEKLFF. The DNA of the CDR3 is TGTGCCAGCAGCTTAGGGGAAAAACTGTTTTTT.

The chain employs TRBV28 and TRBJ2-7, with TRBD1 matching over 8 bases. The germline V gene has CDR1 MDHEN and CDR2 SYDVKM. J gave up 1 base and V 4 bases, and 3 bases lay outside the gene matches. The CDR3 has 14 residues. The DNA of the CDR3 is TGTGCCAGCAGTTCAGGGACAGGTTCCTACGAGCAGTACTTC. This codes for CASSSGTGSYEQYF.

The chain combines TRBV4-1 with TRBJ2-2; D unresolved. In germline, CDR1 is MGHRA, CDR2 YSYEKL. The CDR3 consists of 16 residues. Trimming pared 0 bases from V and 5 bases from J, leaving 13 bases between. In DNA form, the CDR3 reads TGCGCCAGCAGCCAAGATTGGGCAGAAGGAACCGGGGAGCTGTTTTTT. It is translated as CASSQDWAEGTGELFF.

The chain joins TRBV6-1 to TRBJ2-7; D unclear. V shed 10 bases and J shed 2 bases, with 12 bases lying between them. This CDR3 comprises 12 residues. CDR1 is MNHNS and CDR2 is SASEGT in the germline V gene. CDR3 nucleotide sequence: TGTGCCACCCATGGCGGTCCCTACGAGCAGTACTTC. This codes for CATHGGPYEQYF.

The gene calls are TRBV9 and TRBJ1-1; D might be TRBD1 (5 bases). The V end was cut by 2 bases, the J end by 1 base, with 6 bases between. Germline CDR1 SGDLS, CDR2 YYNGEE. The CDR3 totals 13 residues. Written as DNA, the CDR3 is TGTGCCAGCAGCGTTGACAGGAACACTGAAGCTTTCTTT. It translates to CASSVDRNTEAFF.

This chain uses TRBV6-5 with TRBJ2-7, with 14 bases matching TRBD2. This CDR3 region has 15 residues. V shed 4 bases and J 3 bases; nucleotides not matched to a gene: 2. From germline, CDR1 is MNHEY and CDR2 SVGAGI. CDR3 sequence: CASSWTSGGFYEQYF. In nucleotides, the CDR3 is TGTGCCAGCAGTTGGACTAGCGGGGGGTTCTACGAGCAGTACTTC.

The rearrangement uses TRBV6-1 and TRBJ1-2; TRBD1 might be the D (6 bases). There are 16 residues in the CDR3. Germline CDR1 reads MNHNS; CDR2 reads SASEGT. V was cut by 3 bases and J by 4 bases, with 18 bases left in between. CDR3: CASSDGRGGLTYGYTF. The CDR3 coding sequence is TGTGCCAGCAGTGACGGCAGGGGTGGTCTTACCTATGGCTACACCTTC.

The rearrangement links TRBV28 to TRBJ2-7; D is uncertain. V gave up 3 bases and J gave up 0 bases, with 12 bases separating them. This CDR3 has 15 residues. Looked up from germline, CDR1 is MDHEN and CDR2 is SYDVKM. The CDR3 here is CASSFESWSSYEQYF. The CDR3 DNA sequence: TGTGCCAGCAGTTTTGAATCGTGGAGCTCCTACGAGCAGTACTTC.

The chain combines TRBV19 with TRBJ1-1; 7 nucleotides agree with TRBD1. V dropped 1 base and J dropped 0; count of bases not matched to a gene: 8. This CDR3 has 17 residues. Germline loops: CDR1 LNHDA, CDR2 SQIVND (reference sequence). The CDR3 nucleotides are TGTGCCAGTAGTATAGTATGGGACAGCAGCATGAACACTGAAGCTTTCTTT. This sequence encodes CASSIVWDSSMNTEAFF.

Concerning this clone: Germline is not matched at one junction end, which may reflect a read error. The chain couples TRBV30 to TRBJ2-1; 9 bases line up with TRBD2. The CDR3 has 16 residues. Germline lookup yields CDR1 GTSNPN and CDR2 SVGIG (reference sequence). CDR3 DNA: TGTGCCCGGAGGGCCGGGACTAGCAATATCTACAATGAGCAGTTCTTC. It yields the protein CARRAGTSNIYNEQFF.

This clone appeared a few times. The chain links TRBV5-6 to TRBJ2-7, with D unresolved. The CDR3 runs 14 residues. V lost 0 bases and J lost 3, with 10 bases in between. Germline assignment: CDR1 SGHDT and CDR2 YYEEEE. CDR3 sequence: CASSLGFRSYEQYF. Here the CDR3 DNA reads TGTGCCAGCAGCTTGGGGTTTCGAAGCTACGAGCAGTACTTC.

The chain combines TRBV5-4 with TRBJ1-1; D possibly corresponds to TRBD1 (6 bases). Deletions cut 4 bases from V and 1 base from J, with 8 bases between. The V gene's germline CDR1 is SGHNT and CDR2 YYREEE (reference sequence). CDR3 length: 13 amino acids. The CDR3 spells CASSLTGNTEAFF. CDR3 coding DNA: TGTGCCAGCAGCCTGACAGGGAACACTGAAGCTTTCTTT.